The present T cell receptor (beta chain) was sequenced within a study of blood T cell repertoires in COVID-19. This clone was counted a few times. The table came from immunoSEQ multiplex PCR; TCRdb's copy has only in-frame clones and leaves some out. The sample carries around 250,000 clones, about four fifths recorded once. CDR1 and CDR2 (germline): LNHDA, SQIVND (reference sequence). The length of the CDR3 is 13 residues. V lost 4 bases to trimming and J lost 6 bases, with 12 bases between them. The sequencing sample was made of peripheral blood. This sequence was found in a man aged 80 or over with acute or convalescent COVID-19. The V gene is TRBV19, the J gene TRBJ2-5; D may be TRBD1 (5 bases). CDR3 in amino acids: CASSSRDGKTQYF. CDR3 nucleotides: TGTGCCAGTAGTAGCAGGGATGGGAAGACCCAGTACTTC.